This T cell receptor beta chain was captured in a study of OX40 agonist ivuxolimab in advanced cancers. In the study overall: Every 2 weeks, patients received ivuxolimab intravenously, dosed at 0.01 to 10 mg/kg. Three partial responders included one hepatocellular carcinoma patient and two cutaneous melanoma patients. Notes on the study in general: Low levels of normalized T-cell clonal expansion also appeared in some nonresponders. Circulating CD4+ and CD8+ T cells showed clonal expansion by week 6 at 0.1 to 3.0 mg/kg.

To note about this clone: Its antigen is still unknown.

The assay was immunoSEQ multiplex PCR, and TCRdb's table has in-frame clones only and misses some. Among tens of thousands of clones, roughly 80% were seen once, and the ten largest hold roughly 3.3%. Trimming at V came to 0 bases and at J to 4 bases, leaving 7 bases not matched to a gene. CDR1 is SGHRS, CDR2 YFSETQ, per germline. This CDR3 contains 16 residues. The genes are TRBV5-1 and TRBJ2-3; 8 bases map to TRBD2. The source of this sequence is an adult with an advanced solid tumor such as melanoma, head and neck, liver or kidney cancer. Sequences were derived from CD4+ or CD8+ T cells sorted from blood, sampled in a trial of the OX40 agonist ivuxolimab. CDR3 in amino acids: CASSLAPSGSADTQYF. The CDR3 DNA sequence: TGCGCCAGCAGCTTGGCCCCTAGCGGGTCAGCAGATACGCAGTATTTT.